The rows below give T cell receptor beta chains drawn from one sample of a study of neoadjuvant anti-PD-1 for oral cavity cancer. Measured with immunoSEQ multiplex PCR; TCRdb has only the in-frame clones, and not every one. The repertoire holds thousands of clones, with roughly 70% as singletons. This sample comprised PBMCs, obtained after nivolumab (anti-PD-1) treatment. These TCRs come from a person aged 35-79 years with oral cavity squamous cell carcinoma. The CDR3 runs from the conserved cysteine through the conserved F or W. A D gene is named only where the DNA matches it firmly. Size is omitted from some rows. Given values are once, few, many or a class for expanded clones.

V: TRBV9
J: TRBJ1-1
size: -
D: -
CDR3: CASSADKHTEAFF
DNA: TGTGCCAGCAGCGCCGACAAGCACACTGAAGCTTTCTTT

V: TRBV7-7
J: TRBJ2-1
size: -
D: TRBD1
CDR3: CASSQDRGASYNEQFF
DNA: TGTGCCAGCAGCCAGGACAGGGGGGCATCCTACAATGAGCAGTTCTTC

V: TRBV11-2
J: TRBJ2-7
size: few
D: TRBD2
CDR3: CASSLYGGAVDEQYF
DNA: TGTGCCAGCAGCTTATACGGGGGGGCCGTCGACGAGCAGTACTTC

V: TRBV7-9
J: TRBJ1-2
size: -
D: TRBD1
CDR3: CASSADRGGYYGYTF
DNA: TGTGCCAGCAGCGCAGACAGGGGAGGATACTATGGCTACACCTTC

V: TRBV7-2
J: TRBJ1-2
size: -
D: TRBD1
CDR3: CASRGQSYGYTF
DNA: TGTGCCAGCAGGGGACAGTCGTATGGCTACACCTTC

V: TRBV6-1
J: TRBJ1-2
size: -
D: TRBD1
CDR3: CASREQTGGVYGYTF
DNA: TGTGCCAGCAGGGAACAGACAGGGGGCGTCTATGGCTACACCTTC

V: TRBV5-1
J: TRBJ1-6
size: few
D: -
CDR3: CASSLDQISNSPLHF
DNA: TGCGCCAGCAGCTTGGATCAGATATCGAATTCACCCCTCCACTTT

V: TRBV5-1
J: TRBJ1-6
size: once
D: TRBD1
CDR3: CASSFRTGDNSPLHF
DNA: TGCGCCAGCAGCTTTAGGACAGGGGATAATTCACCCCTCCACTTT

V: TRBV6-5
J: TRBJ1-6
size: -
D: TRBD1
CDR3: CASSYRDSHNSPLHF
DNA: TGTGCCAGCAGTTACCGGGACAGTCATAATTCACCCCTCCACTTT

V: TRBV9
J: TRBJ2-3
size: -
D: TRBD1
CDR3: CASSVGWTGRADTQYF
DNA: TGTGCCAGCAGCGTAGGATGGACAGGGCGAGCGGATACGCAGTATTTT

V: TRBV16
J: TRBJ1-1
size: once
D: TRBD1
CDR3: CASSHHGQGGNTEAFF
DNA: TGTGCCAGCAGCCACCACGGACAGGGAGGGAACACTGAAGCTTTCTTT

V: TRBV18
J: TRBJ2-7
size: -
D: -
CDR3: CASSPVSAEPLYEQYF
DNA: TGTGCCAGCTCACCAGTCTCAGCGGAACCTCTCTACGAGCAGTACTTC

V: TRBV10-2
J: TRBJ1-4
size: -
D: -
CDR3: CASSDVSFTTNEKLFF
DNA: TGCGCCAGCAGTGACGTCTCCTTTACAACTAATGAAAAACTGTTTTTT

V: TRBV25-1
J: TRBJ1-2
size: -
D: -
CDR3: CASSWTESSYGYTF
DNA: TGTGCCAGCAGTTGGACCGAGAGTTCTTATGGCTACACCTTC

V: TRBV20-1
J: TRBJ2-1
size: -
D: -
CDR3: CSASPGHEQFF
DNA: TGCAGTGCTAGTCCGGGCCATGAGCAGTTCTTC

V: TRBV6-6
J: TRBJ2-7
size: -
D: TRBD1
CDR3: CASRWGQGDYEQYF
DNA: TGTGCCAGCAGGTGGGGACAGGGGGACTACGAGCAGTACTTC

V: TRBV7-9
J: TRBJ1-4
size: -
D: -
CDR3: CASSVDSNEKLFF
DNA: TGTGCCAGCAGCGTGGACAGTAATGAAAAACTGTTTTTT

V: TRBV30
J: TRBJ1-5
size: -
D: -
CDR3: CAWSGGGGQPQHF
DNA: TGTGCCTGGAGCGGAGGGGGGGGTCAGCCCCAGCATTTT

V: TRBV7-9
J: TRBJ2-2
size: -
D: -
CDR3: CASSHMSGPNTGELFF
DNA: TGTGCCAGCAGCCACATGAGTGGCCCGAACACCGGGGAGCTGTTTTTT

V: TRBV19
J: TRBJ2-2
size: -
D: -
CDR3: CASSILRADTGELFF
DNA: TGTGCCAGTAGTATACTCCGGGCGGACACCGGGGAGCTGTTTTTT

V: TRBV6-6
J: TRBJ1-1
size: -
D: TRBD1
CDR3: CASSSTTGGLNTEAFF
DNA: TGTGCCAGCAGTTCAACGACAGGGGGACTGAACACTGAAGCTTTCTTT

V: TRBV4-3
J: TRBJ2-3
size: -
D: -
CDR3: CASSPFGGKDTQYF
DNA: TGCGCCAGCAGCCCCTTTGGGGGTAAGGATACGCAGTATTTT

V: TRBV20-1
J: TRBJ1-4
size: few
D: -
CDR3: CSASNNEKLFF
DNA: TGCAGTGCTTCCAATAATGAAAAACTGTTTTTT